This TCR beta chain was recovered during a study of cytomegalovirus exposure and HLA in healthy donors. Whole-study findings and limits: Later examination showed HLA-associated TCR beta chains had greater clonal expansion than equally common others.

The CDR3 loop spans 14 amino acids. The V gene lost 8 bases and the J gene lost 5 bases, with 16 bases spanning the gap. Germline assignment: CDR1 MNHNS and CDR2 SASEGT. In regard to this clone: Its matching antigen is unknown.

Primers included in the PCR were 60 Vbeta and 13 Jbeta primers. Only in-frame clones appear in the TCRdb table, and some are missing; sequencing was by immunoSEQ multiplex PCR. The data show roughly 140,000 clones, with around 75% seen just once and roughly 1.6% held by the top ten. The sequence derives from a woman in her thirties or forties in good health and CMV-seronegative. The V call is TRBV6-1, the J call TRBJ1-5; D may be TRBD1 (5 bases). Sequencing input: PBMCs. In DNA, the CDR3 is TGTGCCAGCCGTCGGGGGGTGGGTGATCAGCCCCAGCATTTT. Protein sequence: CASRRGVGDQPQHF.